A selection of T cell receptor beta chains follows, all from one sample in a study of blood T cell repertoires in COVID-19. Assay: immunoSEQ multiplex PCR; the TCRdb copy retains only in-frame clones and omits some. In the table there are roughly 150,000 clones, approximately 79% of which are singletons. Sequencing was done on a sample of peripheral blood. Receptor source: a woman aged 55-69 years with COVID-19, enrolled during active disease. Both conserved end residues are part of each CDR3. A D gene is named only where the DNA matches it firmly. A row's size may be missing; if present it is once, few, many or a size class.

abundance: NA; v_gene: TRBV28; j_gene: TRBJ1-3; d_gene: NA; CDR3aa: CASSLSGRASGNTIYF; CDR3nt: TGTGCCAGCAGTTTATCCGGCAGGGCCTCTGGAAACACCATATATTTT
abundance: NA; v_gene: TRBV6-5; j_gene: TRBJ1-2; d_gene: TRBD1; CDR3aa: CASSKGQLNYGYTF; CDR3nt: TGTGCCAGCAGTAAGGGACAGTTAAACTATGGCTACACCTTC
abundance: NA; v_gene: TRBV5-6; j_gene: TRBJ2-3; d_gene: NA; CDR3aa: CASSLVSLGSTDTQYF; CDR3nt: TGTGCCAGCAGCTTGGTCTCCCTAGGAAGCACAGATACGCAGTATTTT
abundance: few; v_gene: TRBV27; j_gene: TRBJ2-1; d_gene: TRBD2; CDR3aa: CASHPFSSGRSNEQFF; CDR3nt: TGTGCCAGCCACCCTTTCTCTAGCGGGAGATCGAATGAGCAGTTCTTC
abundance: NA; v_gene: TRBV6-5; j_gene: TRBJ1-1; d_gene: NA; CDR3aa: CASNREGTEAFF; CDR3nt: TGTGCCAGCAACCGAGAGGGCACTGAAGCTTTCTTT
abundance: NA; v_gene: TRBV14; j_gene: TRBJ1-1; d_gene: NA; CDR3aa: CASSQELRGSDEAFF; CDR3nt: TGTGCCAGCAGCCAAGAATTACGGGGGAGTGATGAAGCTTTCTTT
abundance: once; v_gene: TRBV5-1; j_gene: TRBJ1-5; d_gene: NA; CDR3aa: CASSPLGGNNQPQHF; CDR3nt: TGCGCCAGCAGCCCCCTGGGAGGTAACAATCAGCCCCAGCATTTT
abundance: once; v_gene: TRBV7-2; j_gene: TRBJ2-7; d_gene: NA; CDR3aa: CASSLVRGTTYEQYF; CDR3nt: TGTGCCAGCAGCTTAGTTCGGGGGACGACCTACGAGCAGTACTTC
abundance: NA; v_gene: TRBV5-1; j_gene: TRBJ2-2; d_gene: NA; CDR3aa: CASSLTPGGQTGELFF; CDR3nt: TGCGCCAGCAGCCTAACCCCCGGGGGGCAAACCGGGGAGCTGTTTTTT
abundance: NA; v_gene: TRBV10-2; j_gene: TRBJ2-3; d_gene: NA; CDR3aa: CASSESGPDTQYF; CDR3nt: TGCGCCAGCAGTGAGTCGGGCCCGGATACGCAGTATTTT
abundance: NA; v_gene: TRBV7-8; j_gene: TRBJ1-1; d_gene: TRBD1; CDR3aa: CASTTGVNTEAFF; CDR3nt: TGTGCCAGTACGACAGGGGTTAACACTGAAGCTTTCTTT
abundance: NA; v_gene: TRBV13; j_gene: TRBJ2-2; d_gene: TRBD2; CDR3aa: CASSLAVSGGLWNTGELFF; CDR3nt: TGTGCCAGCAGCTTAGCGGTGAGCGGGGGCCTTTGGAACACCGGGGAGCTGTTTTTT
abundance: NA; v_gene: TRBV24-1; j_gene: TRBJ2-3; d_gene: TRBD1; CDR3aa: CATSEARTGAHTQYF; CDR3nt: TGTGCCACCAGTGAGGCCCGGACAGGGGCACATACGCAGTATTTT
abundance: NA; v_gene: TRBV28; j_gene: TRBJ1-2; d_gene: TRBD1; CDR3aa: CASSLLVTGGYQLDGYTF; CDR3nt: TGTGCCAGCAGTTTATTGGTGACAGGGGGCTATCAGTTAGATGGCTACACCTTC
abundance: NA; v_gene: TRBV29-1; j_gene: TRBJ2-3; d_gene: TRBD1; CDR3aa: CSAGTGFEDTQYF; CDR3nt: TGCAGCGCCGGGACAGGGTTTGAAGATACGCAGTATTTT
abundance: NA; v_gene: TRBV6-5; j_gene: TRBJ1-5; d_gene: NA; CDR3aa: CASRAGIYSNQPQHF; CDR3nt: TGTGCCAGCAGGGCAGGGATTTATAGCAATCAGCCCCAGCATTTT
abundance: NA; v_gene: TRBV3-1/TRBV3-2; j_gene: TRBJ1-1; d_gene: NA; CDR3aa: CASSSLRGLNTEAFF; CDR3nt: TGTGCCAGCAGCTCCCTCAGGGGATTGAACACTGAAGCTTTCTTT
abundance: NA; v_gene: TRBV11-2; j_gene: TRBJ1-4; d_gene: NA; CDR3aa: CASSLDRAGMGEKLFF; CDR3nt: TGTGCCAGCAGCTTAGATCGAGCAGGGATGGGTGAAAAACTGTTTTTT
abundance: few; v_gene: TRBV14; j_gene: TRBJ2-2; d_gene: TRBD2; CDR3aa: CASSQVRLAGATGELFF; CDR3nt: TGTGCCAGCAGCCAAGTCAGACTAGCGGGAGCGACCGGGGAGCTGTTTTTT
abundance: NA; v_gene: TRBV5-1; j_gene: TRBJ2-1; d_gene: NA; CDR3aa: CASSLEAGNNEQFF; CDR3nt: TGCGCCAGCAGCTTGGAAGCAGGGAACAATGAGCAGTTCTTC
abundance: NA; v_gene: TRBV6-1; j_gene: TRBJ2-2; d_gene: NA; CDR3aa: CASSAEGELFF; CDR3nt: TGTGCCAGCAGCGCGGAGGGGGAGCTGTTTTTT
abundance: NA; v_gene: TRBV5-1; j_gene: TRBJ2-3; d_gene: TRBD2; CDR3aa: CASCSGGRTDTQYF; CDR3nt: TGCGCCAGCTGTAGCGGGGGCCGCACAGATACGCAGTATTTT
abundance: once; v_gene: TRBV9; j_gene: TRBJ2-5; d_gene: TRBD2; CDR3aa: CASSVNPAGGETQYF; CDR3nt: TGTGCCAGCAGCGTAAACCCAGCGGGGGGGGAGACCCAGTACTTC
abundance: NA; v_gene: TRBV12-3/TRBV12-4; j_gene: TRBJ2-5; d_gene: NA; CDR3aa: CASSWSSQETQYF; CDR3nt: TGTGCCAGCAGTTGGAGTAGCCAAGAGACCCAGTACTTC
abundance: NA; v_gene: TRBV28; j_gene: TRBJ1-1; d_gene: TRBD1; CDR3aa: CASRQTGQLMNTEAFF; CDR3nt: TGTGCCAGCAGGCAAACGGGACAGCTCATGAACACTGAAGCTTTCTTT
abundance: NA; v_gene: TRBV29-1; j_gene: TRBJ2-7; d_gene: NA; CDR3aa: CSVRLSSYEQYF; CDR3nt: TGCAGCGTACGCTTGAGCTCCTACGAGCAGTACTTC
abundance: NA; v_gene: TRBV28; j_gene: TRBJ1-2; d_gene: TRBD1; CDR3aa: CASYTRQGRPNYGYTF; CDR3nt: TGTGCCAGCTATACCCGACAGGGGAGGCCTAACTATGGCTACACCTTC
abundance: NA; v_gene: TRBV19; j_gene: TRBJ2-5; d_gene: NA; CDR3aa: CASSDSHQRETQYF; CDR3nt: TGTGCCAGTAGCGATTCCCACCAGCGGGAGACCCAGTACTTC
abundance: NA; v_gene: TRBV7-8; j_gene: TRBJ1-3; d_gene: NA; CDR3aa: CASSRGTVSSGNTIYF; CDR3nt: TGTGCCAGCAGCCGTGGAACAGTCAGCTCTGGAAACACCATATATTTT
abundance: NA; v_gene: TRBV5-1; j_gene: TRBJ1-1; d_gene: NA; CDR3aa: CASSSLGPGNTEAFF; CDR3nt: TGCGCCAGCAGCTCTCTTGGGCCAGGGAACACTGAAGCTTTCTTT
abundance: once; v_gene: TRBV4-1; j_gene: TRBJ2-1; d_gene: NA; CDR3aa: CASSQISYNEQFF; CDR3nt: TGCGCCAGCAGCCAAATCAGTTACAATGAGCAGTTCTTC
abundance: NA; v_gene: TRBV4-1; j_gene: TRBJ1-6; d_gene: TRBD1; CDR3aa: CASSHGDRGDYNSPLHF; CDR3nt: TGCGCCAGCAGCCATGGAGACAGGGGCGACTATAATTCACCCCTCCACTTT
abundance: NA; v_gene: TRBV19; j_gene: TRBJ2-5; d_gene: TRBD1; CDR3aa: CASGPTGQETQYF; CDR3nt: TGTGCCAGTGGACCGACAGGGCAAGAGACCCAGTACTTC
abundance: few; v_gene: TRBV10-2; j_gene: TRBJ1-2; d_gene: NA; CDR3aa: CASGQGVSANYGYTF; CDR3nt: TGCGCCAGCGGCCAGGGTGTCTCAGCTAACTATGGCTACACCTTC
abundance: few; v_gene: TRBV7-9; j_gene: TRBJ1-1; d_gene: NA; CDR3aa: CASSRTQTYTEAFF; CDR3nt: TGTGCCAGCAGCAGGACACAGACCTACACTGAAGCTTTCTTT
abundance: NA; v_gene: TRBV19; j_gene: TRBJ2-1; d_gene: TRBD1; CDR3aa: CASLKGQGMNEQFF; CDR3nt: TGTGCCAGTCTTAAGGGACAGGGGATGAATGAGCAGTTCTTC
abundance: NA; v_gene: TRBV3-1/TRBV3-2; j_gene: TRBJ2-1; d_gene: NA; CDR3aa: CASSQDMSHHEQFF; CDR3nt: TGTGCCAGCAGCCAAGATATGAGTCACCATGAGCAGTTCTTC
abundance: few; v_gene: TRBV4-3; j_gene: TRBJ2-7; d_gene: NA; CDR3aa: CASSQDRQSYEQYF; CDR3nt: TGCGCCAGCAGCCAAGATAGACAGTCCTACGAGCAGTACTTC
abundance: NA; v_gene: TRBV7-3; j_gene: TRBJ2-3; d_gene: NA; CDR3aa: CASSATGVVDTQYF; CDR3nt: TGTGCCAGCAGCGCCACGGGGGTTGTAGATACGCAGTATTTT
abundance: NA; v_gene: TRBV3-1/TRBV3-2; j_gene: TRBJ1-2; d_gene: NA; CDR3aa: CASSSTAVGGGYTF; CDR3nt: TGTGCCAGCAGTTCAACAGCGGTCGGAGGTGGCTACACCTTC
abundance: NA; v_gene: TRBV6-6; j_gene: TRBJ2-1; d_gene: TRBD2; CDR3aa: CASSFALAGGRGEQFF; CDR3nt: TGTGCCAGCAGCTTTGCTCTAGCGGGAGGACGAGGTGAGCAGTTCTTC
abundance: NA; v_gene: TRBV18; j_gene: TRBJ2-7; d_gene: NA; CDR3aa: CASSLPERAGREQYF; CDR3nt: TGTGCCAGCTCACTACCGGAGCGGGCGGGTAGGGAGCAGTACTTC
abundance: NA; v_gene: TRBV5-5; j_gene: TRBJ1-3; d_gene: NA; CDR3aa: CASSGGASSGNTIYF; CDR3nt: TGTGCCAGCAGCGGGGGCGCTAGCTCTGGAAACACCATATATTTT
abundance: NA; v_gene: TRBV6-5; j_gene: TRBJ2-7; d_gene: NA; CDR3aa: CASTPDRLSWDEQYF; CDR3nt: TGTGCCAGCACGCCGGACAGACTCTCGTGGGACGAGCAGTACTTC
abundance: NA; v_gene: TRBV24-1; j_gene: TRBJ2-1; d_gene: TRBD2; CDR3aa: CATGGGALNEQFF; CDR3nt: TGTGCCACCGGCGGGGGGGCCCTCAATGAGCAGTTCTTC
abundance: NA; v_gene: TRBV6-4; j_gene: TRBJ2-2; d_gene: NA; CDR3aa: CASSSGGGTGELFF; CDR3nt: TGTGCCAGCAGTTCGGGTGGAGGAACCGGGGAGCTGTTTTTT
abundance: NA; v_gene: TRBV7-3; j_gene: TRBJ2-3; d_gene: NA; CDR3aa: CASSQDGLYTDTQYF; CDR3nt: TGTGCCAGCAGCCAAGACGGACTATACACAGATACGCAGTATTTT